Listed below are T cell receptor beta chains from one sample, sequenced in a study of T cell responses to AZD1222 COVID-19 vaccine. Data came from immunoSEQ multiplex PCR; TCRdb stores just in-frame clones and leaves some out. The sample comprises around 200,000 clones, more than 80% of which are singletons, and about 4% rests with the top ten. The sample here was peripheral blood, taken on day 0 of AZD1222 vaccination. Every receptor here comes from an adult in good health. CDR3s leave out the opening cysteine and the closing phenylalanine or tryptophan. The order of the fields is V gene, CDR3 protein.

TRBV5-1 ASSLEDLGSSPLH
TRBV5-4 ASSFFGQGYGYT
TRBV7-9 ASSSPGQGARGYGYT
TRBV6-4 ASSETENYGYT
TRBV6-6 ASSYSGETQY
TRBV14 ASSHSSGGHNEQF
TRBV2 ASSVEMTGARETQY
TRBV2 ASSQRSRFTDTQY
TRBV13 ASSLGGLAENNNEQF
TRBV2 AGTRGETQY
TRBV11-2 ASSFLRGSYEQY
TRBV6-5 ASSYSYPSWGTEAF
TRBV3-1/TRBV3-2 ASSQAGTRYTDTQY
TRBV28 ASSLLGVRPQH
TRBV6-5 ASSEAGWSKNIQY
TRBV5-4 ASSLVGTVNEQF
TRBV7-6 ASSLNYEGSTEAF
TRBV3-1/TRBV3-2 ASSQDPHEQY
TRBV19 ASRAAEAF
TRBV5-1 ASSPTGNNQPQH
TRBV24-1 ATSDPGLTGELF
TRBV7-9 ASSPQLRAYEQY
TRBV12-3/TRBV12-4 ASRPLSNEKLF
TRBV27 ASRLTGGNYNEQF
TRBV7-9 ASTNREKLF
TRBV6-4 ASSGTIGGSPLH
TRBV2 ASRNRDSGNTIY
TRBV19 ASRSEAAGYEQY
TRBV10-1 ASSGDRRLTEAF
TRBV18 ASSKYAGTGITEAF
TRBV2 ASSENFNNEQF